Listed here is a single TCR beta chain. These data are taken from a study of blood T cell repertoires in COVID-19. CDR3 length: 16 residues. CDR1 and CDR2 from the germline V gene are SGHAT and FQNNGV. Trimming cost V 5 bases and J 0 bases; bases outside gene matches: 8. Methods used by the authors: Quantification of nucleated cells was approximated via reference gene primer amplification. TCRdb keeps only in-frame clones here, not all; method: immunoSEQ multiplex PCR. V and J calls and clone size are those listed in that table; D and trimming were worked out from the DNA. The table lists about 400,000 clones, around 87% of them singletons, with under 3% in the top ten.

This chain joins TRBV11-2 and TRBJ2-3; 7 bases line up with TRBD2. The sample consisted of peripheral blood. The clonotype originates from a human donor in a cohort sampled during active COVID-19. This CDR3 is CASSPGAGSSTDTQYF. Here the CDR3 DNA reads TGTGCCAGCAGCCCTGGAGCGGGGTCTAGCACAGATACGCAGTATTTT. Based on the CDR3 plus reference TRBV11-2 and TRBJ2-3, the full variable domain is EAGVAQSPRYKIIEKRQSVAFWCNPISGHATLYWYQQILGQGPKLLIQFQNNGVVDDSQLPKDRFSAERLKGVDSTLKIQPAKLEDSAVYLCASSPGAGSSTDTQYFGPGTRLTVL.